Here is one T cell receptor beta chain with its context. What it binds is not known. This record belongs to a study of T cell responses to AZD1222 COVID-19 vaccine. The CDR3 is made up of 12 amino acids. Trimming cost V 2 bases and J 11 bases, with 12 bases left between them. The V gene's germline CDR1 is SGHTA and CDR2 FQGNSA. Study-wide results and caveats: Per reports, nearly half of all spike-specific TCRs target regions that are unmutated in variants. Donor demographics were predominantly white British with a female majority; clonal diversity may be underestimated. Repertoires were collected only later (after the peak T cell response had occurred).

Here immunoSEQ multiplex PCR was the method, and the copy in TCRdb shows in-frame clones only, minus some. The table has 90,000 to 150,000 clones, 75% to 90% seen once. The material sequenced was peripheral blood, taken 28 days after the second AZD1222 dose. This sequence was found in an adult who received the AZD1222 COVID-19 vaccine. The V call is TRBV7-2, the J call TRBJ1-1; D is possibly TRBD1 (5 bases). The CDR3 DNA reads as TGTGCCAGCAGCTTACGGGCCCCAGGGGCTTTCTTT. Translating it yields CASSLRAPGAFF.